These 26 T cell receptor beta chains were all obtained from the same sample, sequenced in a study of shared clonotypes between healthy human individuals. Assay: immunoSEQ multiplex PCR; the TCRdb copy retains only in-frame clones and omits some. Among about 2,100,000 clones, just over 90% were seen once, and the ten largest hold 1.7%. Naive CD8 cells lacked CD45RO and underwent positive selection for CCR7, leaving out terminally differentiated effector memory CD45RA+ cells. What was sequenced was naive CD8+ T cells from PBMCs. The origin of the receptors is a man aged 18 to 29 in good health. Some clones in this sample may be carry-over from other donors' samples.

V and J are TRBV7-9 and TRBJ2-7; 8 positions agree with TRBD1. The CDR3 is 14 amino acids. Germline CDR1 SEHNR, CDR2 FQNEAQ (reference sequence). Losses at the gene ends were 7 bases for V and 4 bases for J; bases not matched to a gene: 9. Written as DNA, the CDR3 is TGTGCCAGCACTTACAGGACAGGGACTTACGAGCAGTACTTC. Translating it yields CASTYRTGTYEQYF.

Only one count was recorded for this clone. The rearrangement joins TRBV7-6 to TRBJ2-7; 7 nucleotides agree with TRBD2. Germline trimming cut 0 bases from V and 0 bases from J; bases unmatched to any gene: 11. Germline CDR1 is SGHVS and CDR2 is FNYEAQ. This CDR3 region has 18 residues. The CDR3 spells CASSLAGGVGGVSYEQYF. The CDR3 bases are TGTGCCAGCAGCTTAGCTGGGGGGGTAGGAGGGGTCTCCTACGAGCAGTACTTC.

The V gene is TRBV28, the J gene TRBJ2-5; 8 nucleotides match TRBD2. CDR1 and CDR2 from the germline V gene are MDHEN and SYDVKM. The CDR3 length is 16 residues. V trimming: 6 bases; J trimming: 3 bases; junction bases outside the gene matches: 12. The DNA for the CDR3 is TGTGCCAGCAGCGGGGGGGAGGAGGCCGGGAAAGAGACCCAGTACTTC. Amino acids: CASSGGEEAGKETQYF.

To note about this clone: This CDR3 is also generated by other DNA sequences in the sample. V is TRBV27 and J is TRBJ2-7, with 7 positions matching TRBD1. Germline V gene lookup returns CDR1 MNHEY and CDR2 SMNVEV (reference sequence). The CDR3 has 14 residues. With 3 bases clipped from V and 4 bases from J, the junction kept 6 bases outside the gene matches. CDR3 region: CASSFTGAGYEQYF. The CDR3 nucleotides read TGTGCCAGCAGTTTCACAGGGGCAGGGTACGAGCAGTACTTC.

This clone appeared a few times. The sample carries other DNA sequences with the same CDR3. J is TRBJ1-1 and V is TRBV4-1; D is uncertain. CDR3 length: 13 amino acids. Trimming left V 4 bases short and J 0 bases short, with 6 bases between. Germline V gives CDR1 MGHRA, CDR2 YSYEKL. This CDR3 is CASSPGLNTEAFF. The CDR3 bases are TGCGCCAGCAGCCCCGGGTTGAACACTGAAGCTTTCTTT.

V gene TRBV7-6 combines with J gene TRBJ1-4, with D possibly being TRBD1 (6 bases). CDR1 and CDR2 (germline): SGHVS, FNYEAQ. This CDR3 has 16 residues. Deletions cut 4 bases from V and 4 bases from J, with 16 bases between. The CDR3 here is CASSSDTGMLNEKLFF. The CDR3 bases are TGTGCCAGCAGCTCGGATACAGGGATGCTTAATGAAAAACTGTTTTTT.

This clone has more than one count but fewer than ten. The gene calls are TRBV19 and TRBJ1-1; D unclear. There are 14 residues in the CDR3. The V gene lost 5 bases and the J gene lost 4 bases, with 14 bases spanning the gap. Germline V lookup: CDR1 LNHDA, CDR2 SQIVND (reference sequence). In nucleotides, the CDR3 is TGTGCCAGTAGTCCTACTGCCCTGGGCACTGAAGCTTTCTTT. It codes for CASSPTALGTEAFF.

V and J are TRBV7-9 and TRBJ1-6; no reliable D call. This CDR3 comprises 12 residues. Trimming pared 7 bases from V and 11 bases from J, leaving 12 bases between. CDR1 SEHNR and CDR2 FQNEAQ come from the germline V gene (reference sequence). CDR3 amino acids: CASTKLGAPLHF. The CDR3 region has the DNA TGTGCCAGCACCAAATTGGGCGCACCCCTCCACTTT.

The V gene is TRBV4-1, the J gene TRBJ2-3, with D possibly matching TRBD1 (5 bases). The ends were cut back, 10 bases at V and 2 bases at J, with 22 bases in the middle. This CDR3 contains 16 residues. Germline loops: CDR1 MGHRA, CDR2 YSYEKL. The CDR3 region has the DNA TGCGCCACCCAGAAGGAGCCGGCAGGGCTCACAGATACGCAGTATTTT. Translation gives CATQKEPAGLTDTQYF.

V is TRBV11-2 and J is TRBJ1-2, with a possible D match to TRBD1 (5 bases). Germline values: CDR1 SGHAT, CDR2 FQNNGV. The CDR3 covers 15 residues. Trimming took 1 base from V and 2 from J, leaving 11 bases between them. The chain's CDR3 is CASSLGGGANYGYTF. DNA for the CDR3: TGTGCCAGCAGCTTAGGAGGAGGGGCCAACTATGGCTACACCTTC. Full variable domain (outside the CDR3, taken from reference TRBV11-2 and TRBJ1-2): EAGVAQSPRYKIIEKRQSVAFWCNPISGHATLYWYQQILGQGPKLLIQFQNNGVVDDSQLPKDRFSAERLKGVDSTLKIQPAKLEDSAVYLCASSLGGGANYGYTFGSGTRLTVV.

The rearrangement links TRBV4-2 to TRBJ1-5, with D uncertain. V was clipped by 4 bases and J by 2 bases, with 18 bases between them. Germline CDR1 is LGHNA and CDR2 is YNFKEQ. CDR3 size: 17 residues. The CDR3 nucleotides are TGTGCCAGCAGCCCGACCCGGAAGAATGAGGGCAATCAGCCCCAGCATTTT. Translated: CASSPTRKNEGNQPQHF.

The chain has TRBV4-2 and TRBJ1-1; D unresolved. V lost 0 bases and J 5 bases, leaving 13 bases between the germline ends. From germline, CDR1 is LGHNA and CDR2 YNFKEQ. This CDR3 has 15 amino acids. In DNA form, the CDR3 reads TGTGCCAGCAGCCAAGATGGAGGGATGACGACTGAAGCTTTCTTT. Translating gives CASSQDGGMTTEAFF.

V is TRBV7-9 and J is TRBJ1-2; D unclear. CDR3 length equals 12 residues. From germline, CDR1 is SEHNR and CDR2 FQNEAQ (reference sequence). Between the trimmed V and J ends, which lost 5 bases and 8 bases, there was a span of 12 bases. CDR3 protein: CASSPPRGGYTF. The CDR3 region has the DNA TGTGCCAGCAGCCCCCCCCGGGGAGGCTACACCTTC.

With regard to this clone: Different DNA sequences within this sample yield the same CDR3. The chain has TRBV4-1 and TRBJ2-7; D may be TRBD1 (5 bases). Between the trimmed V and J ends, which lost 0 bases and 5 bases, there was a span of 8 bases. The germline CDR1 and CDR2 sequences are MGHRA and YSYEKL. This CDR3 contains 13 residues. This CDR3 reads CASSQDWGDEQYF. DNA of the CDR3: TGCGCCAGCAGCCAAGATTGGGGCGACGAGCAGTACTTC.

This clone was counted once. The chain links TRBV27 to TRBJ1-1; the D gene is possibly TRBD1 (5 bases). CDR3 length: 13 amino acids. Trimming removed 3 bases at V and 7 bases at J, with 12 bases between. Germline values: CDR1 MNHEY, CDR2 SMNVEV (reference sequence). CDR3 coding DNA: TGTGCCAGCAGTTTGGGGGTAACGGTTGAAGCTTTCTTT. Protein sequence: CASSLGVTVEAFF.

The chain couples TRBV27 to TRBJ1-1; the D gene is possibly TRBD1 (5 bases). Between the trimmed V and J ends, which lost 4 bases and 4 bases, there was a span of 19 bases. The CDR3 runs 16 residues. The germline V gene encodes CDR1 MNHEY and CDR2 SMNVEV (reference sequence). The CDR3 region is CASSSLRVRGTTEAFF. In DNA form, the CDR3 reads TGTGCCAGCAGTTCCCTGAGGGTTCGCGGGACCACTGAAGCTTTCTTT.

The chain employs TRBV6-6 and TRBJ2-3; D remains unclear. CDR1 and CDR2 (germline): MNHNY, SVGAGI (reference sequence). The ends were cut back, 7 bases at V and 6 bases at J, with 20 bases in the middle. The CDR3 runs 15 residues. The CDR3 spells CASTPLWTGEDTQYF. For the CDR3, the DNA is TGTGCCAGCACCCCCCTCTGGACCGGAGAGGATACGCAGTATTTT.

The chain recombines TRBV5-1 with TRBJ2-7; TRBD2 agrees at 8 bases. The CDR3 is made up of 14 amino acids. Trimming at V came to 4 bases and at J to 2 bases, leaving 5 bases not matched to a gene. Germline CDR1 and CDR2: SGHRS and YFSETQ. CDR3: CASSVLAETYEQYF. The CDR3 DNA is TGCGCCAGCAGCGTACTAGCGGAGACCTACGAGCAGTACTTC.

J is TRBJ1-3 and V is TRBV9; D not certain. CDR1 and CDR2 from the germline V gene are SGDLS and YYNGEE. The V gene lost 4 bases and the J gene lost 2 bases, with 13 bases spanning the gap. This CDR3 is 15 amino acids long. The CDR3 DNA follows: TGTGCCAGCAGCCCGAGCCATCCCCCTGGAAACACCATATATTTT. It specifies CASSPSHPPGNTIYF.

V and J are TRBV28 and TRBJ1-2; no clear D. The CDR3 length is 15 residues. CDR1 and CDR2 from the germline V gene are MDHEN and SYDVKM. V dropped 4 bases and J dropped 0 bases, with 12 bases sitting between them. In nucleotides, the CDR3 is TGTGCCAGCAGTTATTTCAAAAGAACTAACTATGGCTACACCTTC. Translation gives CASSYFKRTNYGYTF.

In this sample, this clone turned up once. The V call is TRBV6-1, the J call TRBJ2-7; weak D call: TRBD1 (6 bases). Germline CDR1 reads MNHNS; CDR2 reads SASEGT. This CDR3 is built from 14 residues. With 7 bases removed from V and 5 bases from J, the gap between germline ends came to 18 bases. Here the CDR3 DNA reads TGTGCCAGCATCCCAACAGGGATTGGGAACGAGCAGTACTTC. This translates into CASIPTGIGNEQYF.

The rearrangement joins TRBV4-3 to TRBJ2-7; 9 bases align to TRBD2. Germline V lookup: CDR1 LGHNA, CDR2 YSLEER. The V segment lost 2 bases and the J segment 3 bases; nucleotides outside the gene matches: 5. There are 15 residues in the CDR3. CDR3 sequence reads: CASSQTQREDYEQYF. The CDR3 nucleotides read TGCGCCAGCAGCCAAACCCAGCGGGAGGACTACGAGCAGTACTTC.

The rearrangement links TRBV27 to TRBJ2-3; D might be TRBD1 (6 bases). Germline-derived CDR1 and CDR2 are MNHEY and SMNVEV (reference sequence). V dropped 0 bases and J dropped 3 bases, with 19 bases sitting between them. The CDR3 contains 18 residues. This chain's CDR3 is CASSLSGTSFRGTDTQYF. The DNA for the CDR3 is TGTGCCAGCAGTTTATCTGGGACAAGCTTTAGGGGGACAGATACGCAGTATTTT.

The rearrangement joins TRBV5-1 to TRBJ1-1; 7 positions agree with TRBD1. Losses at the gene ends were 1 base for V and 4 bases for J; bases not matched to a gene: 13. CDR1 and CDR2 (germline): SGHRS, YFSETQ. The CDR3 has 17 residues. CDR3 sequence: CASSLFRAGGRGTEAFF. The CDR3, as DNA: TGCGCCAGCAGCTTGTTTAGGGCAGGGGGTAGGGGCACTGAAGCTTTCTTT.

This clone has only one observation. The same CDR3 is also encoded by other DNA sequences in this sample. The chain has TRBV27 and TRBJ1-1; D is perhaps TRBD1 (6 bases). Germline lookup yields CDR1 MNHEY and CDR2 SMNVEV (reference sequence). CDR3 length: 15 residues. Trimming took off 0 bases at V and 0 bases at J, with 8 bases between the two ends. The CDR3 nucleotides are TGTGCCAGCAGTTTATCTACAGGGATGAACACTGAAGCTTTCTTT. Residues: CASSLSTGMNTEAFF.

The chain recombines TRBV4-1 with TRBJ1-4; 9 bases align to TRBD1. This CDR3 contains 14 residues. Per germline, CDR1 MGHRA and CDR2 YSYEKL. J was trimmed by 7 bases and V by 3 bases; bases with no gene match: 3. CDR3 sequence reads: CASSHGTGSEKLFF. The CDR3 nucleotides are TGCGCCAGCAGCCATGGGACAGGGAGTGAAAAACTGTTTTTT.